The subject of this entry is one T cell receptor (beta chain). Its antigen is not known. Germline V gives CDR1 SGHDT, CDR2 YYEEEE. The CDR3 is made up of 12 amino acids. Trimming left V 3 bases short and J 1 base short, with 4 bases between. TCRB transcripts that were expressed got sequenced, as all of the isolated RNA had been reverse transcribed. Repertoires were generated with immunoSEQ multiplex PCR, while TCRdb's copy carries only in-frame clones and drops some. The sample shows some 660,000 clones, 11% to 15% of them seen only once. This sample stems from a study of beta chain features in type 1 diabetes. Study-level findings and limits: Over-representation of high TCR-expressing cells was a possible consequence of cDNA sequencing. Insertions at VDJ junctions were less frequent in type 1 diabetes patients. These patients also deleted more nucleotides at the same junctions. Shorter TCRB CDR3s, moderately but significantly so, marked every one of the four CD4+ subsets in Type 1 diabetes patients. Equally in patients and controls, shorter templates might have been favored by PCR. The influence of HLA type on TCRB rearrangement stayed undetermined.

The J gene is TRBJ1-1, the V gene TRBV5-6; D is unclear. This receptor was taken from a man between 18 and 29 years old with type 1 diabetes. Sequenced: naive CD4+ T cells from blood. The CDR3 sequence is CASSSPNTEAFF. CDR3 coding DNA: TGTGCCAGCAGCTCCCCGAACACTGAAGCTTTCTTT.